The 24 T cell receptor beta chains in this list originate from one sample, sequenced in a study of blood T cell repertoires in COVID-19. Sequencing used immunoSEQ multiplex PCR; TCRdb keeps in-frame clones, though not all of them. This table has about 100,000 clones, less than 85% appearing once. The specimen sequenced was peripheral blood. The receptors originated from a woman in her 40s with acute or convalescent COVID-19.

CDR3 region: CASSGLLNTEAFF. The CDR3 nucleotides are TGTGCCAGCAGCGGACTTTTGAACACTGAAGCTTTCTTT. V is TRBV6-5 and J is TRBJ1-1; D remains unclear. Trimming pared 6 bases from V and 0 bases from J, leaving 8 bases between. CDR3 length equals 13 residues. Germline CDR1 reads MNHEY; CDR2 reads SVGAGI.

The genes are TRBV25-1 and TRBJ1-1; a possible D gene is TRBD1 (5 bases). From germline, CDR1 is MGHDK and CDR2 SYGVNS. This CDR3 is 16 amino acids long. Trimming left V 7 bases short and J 4 bases short, with 22 bases between. The DNA of the CDR3 is TGTGCCAGCACAGCGCAGGGAAGGACCTGGGGCACTGAAGCTTTCTTT. Translation gives CASTAQGRTWGTEAFF. Complete variable domain (other parts from reference TRBV25-1 and TRBJ1-1): EADIYQTPRYLVIGTGKKITLECSQTMGHDKMYWYQQDPGMELHLIHYSYGVNSTEKGDLSSESTVSRIRTEHFPLTLESARPSHTSQYLCASTAQGRTWGTEAFFGQGTRLTVV.

The chain joins TRBV5-4 to TRBJ1-1, with D tentatively TRBD1 (5 bases). Trimming pared 3 bases from V and 7 bases from J, leaving 13 bases between. Germline CDR1 is SGHNT and CDR2 is YYREEE (reference sequence). The CDR3 has 13 residues. The CDR3 is CASSSDSQVEAFF. CDR3 DNA sequence: TGTGCCAGCAGCTCCGACAGCCAAGTTGAAGCTTTCTTT.

This clone was seen at least ten times. The chain has TRBV5-4 and TRBJ1-2, with D perhaps TRBD1 (5 bases). This CDR3 comprises 11 residues. V was pared by 0 bases and J by 10 bases, with 7 bases between. CDR1 is SGHNT, CDR2 YYREEE, per germline (reference sequence). CDR3 nucleotide sequence: TGTGCCAGCAGCTTGGCGGGGGACTACACCTTC. Protein sequence: CASSLAGDYTF.

V is TRBV5-1 and J is TRBJ2-2; 8 nucleotides agree with TRBD2. The CDR3 extends over 14 amino acids. The ends lost 2 bases at V and 3 bases at J; junction bases unmatched: 0. Germline CDR1 is SGHRS and CDR2 is YFSETQ. The CDR3 sequence: CASSLAGDTGELFF. CDR3 nucleotide sequence: TGCGCCAGCAGCTTAGCGGGGGACACCGGGGAGCTGTTTTTT.

The rearrangement links TRBV4-1 to TRBJ2-5, with 15 bases lining up with TRBD2. Germline lookup yields CDR1 MGHRA and CDR2 YSYEKL. V was clipped by 5 bases and J by 2 bases; unmatched bases: 6. The CDR3 has 17 amino acids. The CDR3 coding sequence is TGCGCCAGCAGCGGGGGGACTAGCGGGGGGTTTCAAGAGACCCAGTACTTC. As protein: CASSGGTSGGFQETQYF.

The rearrangement links TRBV6-1 to TRBJ2-2; 11 bases are a match to TRBD1. CDR1 is MNHNS and CDR2 is SASEGT in the germline V gene. V shed 5 bases and J 5 bases; nucleotides not matched to a gene: 1. This CDR3 spans 14 amino acids. The CDR3 DNA reads as TGTGCCAGCAGTTGGGACAGGGGGACCGGGGAGCTGTTTTTT. It translates to CASSWDRGTGELFF.

This clone occurred once. The rearrangement joins TRBV5-4 to TRBJ2-1; 8 bases line up with TRBD2. Per the germline V gene, CDR1 is SGHNT and CDR2 is YYREEE (reference sequence). The CDR3 length is 13 residues. Trimming removed 1 base from V and 8 bases from J; junction bases left unmatched: 2. The CDR3 DNA reads TGTGCCAGCAGCTTGTGGACTAGCCATGAGCAGTTCTTC. As protein: CASSLWTSHEQFF.

V is TRBV7-2 and J is TRBJ2-5, with 8 positions matching TRBD2. The junction had 11 bases not matched to a gene; V was cut back by 3 bases and J by 5 bases. Germline V gene lookup returns CDR1 SGHTA and CDR2 FQGNSA. This CDR3 contains 16 residues. The CDR3 sequence is CASSFVSGGPPETQYF. The CDR3, as DNA: TGTGCCAGCAGCTTCGTCTCGGGGGGGCCCCCGGAGACCCAGTACTTC. Full variable domain (rest looked up from reference TRBV7-2 and TRBJ2-5): GAGVSQSPSNKVTEKGKDVELRCDPISGHTALYWYRQSLGQGLEFLIYFQGNSAPDKSGLPSDRFSAERTGGSVSTLTIQRTQQEDSAVYLCASSFVSGGPPETQYFGPGTRLLVL.

The chain couples TRBV4-1 to TRBJ1-2, with D hard to call. This CDR3 region has 16 residues. The V end was cut by 0 bases, the J end by 7 bases, with 18 bases between. Germline V lookup: CDR1 MGHRA, CDR2 YSYEKL. Here the CDR3 DNA reads TGCGCCAGCAGCCAAGATTGGAGGGCAACCCTAGGTGGCTACACCTTC. Translation: CASSQDWRATLGGYTF.

This chain links TRBV4-1 with TRBJ1-5, with D perhaps matching TRBD1 (6 bases). The V gene lost 4 bases and the J gene lost 6 bases, with 13 bases spanning the gap. Per germline, CDR1 MGHRA and CDR2 YSYEKL. This CDR3 contains 14 residues. CDR3 amino acids: CASSLLQGSQPQHF. DNA for the CDR3: TGCGCCAGCAGCCTATTACAGGGTTCTCAGCCCCAGCATTTT.

This clone was observed at least ten times. The chain combines TRBV5-1 with TRBJ1-5; 8 bases map to TRBD1. The CDR3 is 16 residues long. Germline values: CDR1 SGHRS, CDR2 YFSETQ. Trimming cost V 4 bases and J 3 bases; bases outside gene matches: 9. CDR3 loop: CASSPGQGRFNQPQHF. For the CDR3, the DNA is TGCGCCAGCAGCCCCGGACAGGGAAGATTCAATCAGCCCCAGCATTTT.

V usage is TRBV30 and J usage is TRBJ2-3, with D possibly matching TRBD2 (5 bases). The CDR3 length is 14 residues. Germline V gene sequence: CDR1 GTSNPN, CDR2 SVGIG (reference sequence). V lost 1 base and J 0 bases, leaving 8 bases between the germline ends. The CDR3 spells CAWSDRGSTDTQYF. The CDR3, as DNA: TGTGCCTGGAGTGACAGAGGGAGCACAGATACGCAGTATTTT.

This clone was seen more than once but under ten times. The rearrangement links TRBV30 to TRBJ2-1; 12 bases line up with TRBD1. Germline CDR1 GTSNPN, CDR2 SVGIG (reference sequence). The CDR3 covers 17 residues. V lost 4 bases and J lost 1; bases outside the gene matches: 8. For the CDR3, the DNA is TGTGCCTGGACCCGGGACAGGGGGCTGGTGTCCTACAATGAGCAGTTCTTC. Translating it yields CAWTRDRGLVSYNEQFF.

The chain employs TRBV2 and TRBJ1-5, with D uncertain. Germline CDR1 SNHLY, CDR2 FYNNEI. The CDR3 is 15 amino acids. V shed 1 base and J shed 3 bases, with 10 bases lying between them. CDR3 sequence (DNA): TGTGCCAGCAGTGAAGACATTCTCAACAATCAGCCCCAGCATTTT. This sequence encodes CASSEDILNNQPQHF.

The V and J genes are TRBV3-1 (or the pseudogene TRBV3-2) and TRBJ2-3; D not resolved. Trimming took 1 base from V and 4 from J, leaving 9 bases between them. The germline CDR1 and CDR2 sequences are LGHDT and YNNKEL (reference sequence). This CDR3 region has 14 residues. In DNA form, the CDR3 reads TGTGCCAGCAGCCAAGCTCAGGAAGCAGATACGCAGTATTTT. This sequence encodes CASSQAQEADTQYF.

J is TRBJ1-5 and V is TRBV28; the match to TRBD1 covers 9 bases. V lost 8 bases and J lost 3; bases outside the gene matches: 14. This CDR3 has 17 amino acids. CDR1 is MDHEN and CDR2 is SYDVKM in the germline V gene. The CDR3 nucleotides are TGTGCCAGCGGCCCGTGGGACAGGGCAACGAACAATCAGCCCCAGCATTTT. Its translation is CASGPWDRATNNQPQHF.

The chain couples TRBV28 to TRBJ2-7; D unresolved. This CDR3 is 15 amino acids long. Germline V lookup: CDR1 MDHEN, CDR2 SYDVKM. V lost 2 bases to trimming and J lost 0 bases, with 11 bases between them. CDR3 sequence (DNA): TGTGCCAGCAGTTTAATAGCATTTGCCTCCTACGAGCAGTACTTC. Its protein product is CASSLIAFASYEQYF.

The chain recombines TRBV2 with TRBJ1-6; D may be TRBD1 (6 bases). The CDR3 has 15 residues. Trimming removed 6 bases at V and 14 bases at J, with 23 bases between. Germline V gene sequence: CDR1 SNHLY, CDR2 FYNNEI. The CDR3 DNA sequence: TGTGCCAGCAGGCACGACAGTACAGGGATTGTCACCCTCCACTTT. This translates into CASRHDSTGIVTLHF.

The J gene is TRBJ2-2, the V gene TRBV10-3; 8 positions match TRBD1. V lost 4 bases, J lost 4 bases, and 2 bases stayed unmatched. CDR1 is ENHRY and CDR2 is SYGVKD in the germline V gene. The CDR3 totals 14 residues. CDR3 nucleotide sequence: TGTGCCATCAGTGGGACAGGGAGCACCGGGGAGCTGTTTTTT. This codes for CAISGTGSTGELFF.

The V call is TRBV2, the J call TRBJ1-1, with a tentative D call TRBD1 (6 bases). Deletions cut 8 bases from V and 5 bases from J, with 15 bases between. The CDR3 is made up of 13 amino acids. Germline V CDR1 and CDR2: SNHLY, FYNNEI. The CDR3 protein is CASHQGTGTEAFF. CDR3 nucleotides: TGTGCCAGCCATCAGGGGACGGGAACTGAAGCTTTCTTT. The full variable domain, completed using reference TRBV2 and TRBJ1-1, is EPEVTQTPSHQVTQMGQEVILRCVPISNHLYFYWYRQILGQKVEFLVSFYNNEISEKSEIFDDQFSVERPDGSNFTLKIRSTKLEDSAMYFCASHQGTGTEAFFGQGTRLTVV.

The chain is built from TRBV4-1 and TRBJ1-3; TRBD1 might be the D (6 bases). Germline CDR1 and CDR2: MGHRA and YSYEKL. V was pared by 0 bases and J by 4 bases, with 13 bases between. The CDR3 has 16 residues. CDR3 coding DNA: TGCGCCAGCAGCCAAGATACAGCAGGGGTCGGAAACACCATATATTTT. It codes for CASSQDTAGVGNTIYF.

The V and J genes are TRBV12-5 and TRBJ2-5; weak D call: TRBD2 (6 bases). V was shortened by 2 bases and J by 2 bases, with 9 bases between the two germline ends. The germline V gene has CDR1 LGHNT and CDR2 FRNRAP. CDR3 length: 14 amino acids. For the CDR3, the DNA is TGTGCTAGTGGTTTGTCGGGGGTTCAAGAGACCCAGTACTTC. It yields the protein CASGLSGVQETQYF.

This sequence joins TRBV5-1 and TRBJ2-1, with D perhaps TRBD2 (6 bases). V lost 4 bases and J lost 7, with 12 bases in between. Germline loops: CDR1 SGHRS, CDR2 YFSETQ. The CDR3 consists of 13 residues. The CDR3 loop is CASSMGLANEQFF. CDR3 sequence (DNA): TGCGCCAGCAGCATGGGACTGGCTAATGAGCAGTTCTTC.